This T cell receptor (beta chain) was recovered during a study of blood T cells in healthy people across ages. Trimming took 5 bases from V and 1 from J; bases not matched to a gene: 4. The CDR3 has 14 amino acids. This clonotype appeared a few times. Its antigen remains unidentified. Ranging in age from about 6 to 90, the donors were healthy Caucasian individuals from Russia. General observations from the study: Diversity was higher, and naive CD4+ cells more numerous, in long-lived donors than in aged donors.

A second PCR of 7 to 11 cycles used a sample-barcoded 5' primer and a J-beta primer mix. Each cDNA molecule was tagged by a template-switch adaptor that had 12 random nucleotides. TCRdb reprocessed the 5' RACE reads with MiXCR, giving one entry per CDR3 protein. The table records some 700,000 distinct CDR3 sequences, roughly 43% of them present only once. The sequence was collected from an older woman in good health. Sequenced input: blood. The chain employs TRBV12-3 or TRBV12-4 and TRBJ1-2, with 7 bases that match TRBD1. CDR3 coding DNA: TGTGCCAGCAGTCGACAGGGCGATAACTATGGCTACACCTTC. This sequence encodes CASSRQGDNYGYTF.